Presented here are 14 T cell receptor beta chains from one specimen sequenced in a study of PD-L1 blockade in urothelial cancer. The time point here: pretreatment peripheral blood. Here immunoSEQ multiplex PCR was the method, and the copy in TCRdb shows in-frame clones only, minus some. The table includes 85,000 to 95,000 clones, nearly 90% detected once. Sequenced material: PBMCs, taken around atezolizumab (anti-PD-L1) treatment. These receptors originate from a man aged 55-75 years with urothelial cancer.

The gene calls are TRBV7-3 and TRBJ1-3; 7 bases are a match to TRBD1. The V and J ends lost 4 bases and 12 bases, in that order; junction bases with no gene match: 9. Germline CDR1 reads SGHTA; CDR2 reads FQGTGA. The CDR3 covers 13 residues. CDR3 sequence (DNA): TGTGCCAGCAGCTACGACAGGGCAAGCCACATATATTTT. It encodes CASSYDRASHIYF.

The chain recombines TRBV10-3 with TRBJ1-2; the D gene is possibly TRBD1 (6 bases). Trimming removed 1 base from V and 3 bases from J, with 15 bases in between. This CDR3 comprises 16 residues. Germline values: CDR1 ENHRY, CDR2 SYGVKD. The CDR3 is CAISEFGQSPYYGYTF. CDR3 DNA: TGTGCCATCAGTGAGTTCGGACAGTCCCCCTACTATGGCTACACCTTC.

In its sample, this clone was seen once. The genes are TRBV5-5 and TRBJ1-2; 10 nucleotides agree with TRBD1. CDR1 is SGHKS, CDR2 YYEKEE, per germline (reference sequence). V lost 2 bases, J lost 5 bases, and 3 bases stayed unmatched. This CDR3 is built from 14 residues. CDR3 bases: TGTGCCAGCAGCTTAGGGACAGGGGCTTATGGCTACACCTTC. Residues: CASSLGTGAYGYTF.

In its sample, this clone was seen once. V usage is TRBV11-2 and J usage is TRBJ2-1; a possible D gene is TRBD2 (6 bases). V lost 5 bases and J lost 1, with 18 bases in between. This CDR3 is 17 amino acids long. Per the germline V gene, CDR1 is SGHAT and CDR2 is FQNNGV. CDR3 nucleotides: TGTGCCAGCAGCCCCCGTAGTCCCGCGGGGTCCTACAATGAGCAGTTCTTC. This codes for CASSPRSPAGSYNEQFF.

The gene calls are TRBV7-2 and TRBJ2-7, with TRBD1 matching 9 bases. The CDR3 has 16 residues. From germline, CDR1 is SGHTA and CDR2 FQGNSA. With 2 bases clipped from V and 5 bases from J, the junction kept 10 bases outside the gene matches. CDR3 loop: CASSLSPSGQGDEQYF. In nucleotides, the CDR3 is TGTGCCAGCAGCTTATCCCCCTCGGGACAGGGCGACGAGCAGTACTTC.

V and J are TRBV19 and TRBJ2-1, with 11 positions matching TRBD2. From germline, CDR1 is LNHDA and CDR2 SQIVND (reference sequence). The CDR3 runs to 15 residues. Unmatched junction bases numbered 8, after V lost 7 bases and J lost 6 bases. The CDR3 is CASTPGTSGFNEQFF. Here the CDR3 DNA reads TGTGCCAGTACACCAGGGACTAGCGGATTCAATGAGCAGTTCTTC.

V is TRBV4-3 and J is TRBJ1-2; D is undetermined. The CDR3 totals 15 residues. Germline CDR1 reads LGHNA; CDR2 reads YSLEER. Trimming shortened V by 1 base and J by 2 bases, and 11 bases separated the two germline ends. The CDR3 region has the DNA TGCGCCAGCAGCCAAGCCGTATCCCCCAACTATGGCTACACCTTC. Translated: CASSQAVSPNYGYTF.

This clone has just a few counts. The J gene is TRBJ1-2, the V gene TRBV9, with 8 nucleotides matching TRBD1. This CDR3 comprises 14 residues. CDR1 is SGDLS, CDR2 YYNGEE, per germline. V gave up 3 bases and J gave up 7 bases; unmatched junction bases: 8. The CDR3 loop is CASSEGQATGGYTF. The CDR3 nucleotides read TGTGCCAGCAGCGAGGGACAGGCAACAGGTGGCTACACCTTC.

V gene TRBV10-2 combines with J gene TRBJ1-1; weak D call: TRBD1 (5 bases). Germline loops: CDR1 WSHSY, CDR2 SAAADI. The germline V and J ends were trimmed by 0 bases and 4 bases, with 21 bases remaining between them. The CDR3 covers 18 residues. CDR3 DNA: TGCGCCAGCAGTGAGTCTAGAATTTGGGCAGGGTTGGGCACTGAAGCTTTCTTT. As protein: CASSESRIWAGLGTEAFF.

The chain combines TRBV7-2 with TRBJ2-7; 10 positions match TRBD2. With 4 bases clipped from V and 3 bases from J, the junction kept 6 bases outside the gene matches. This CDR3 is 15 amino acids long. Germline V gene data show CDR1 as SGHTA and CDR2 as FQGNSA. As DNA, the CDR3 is TGTGCCAGCAGCTCACTAGCGGGGATTAACTACGAGCAGTACTTC. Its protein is CASSSLAGINYEQYF.

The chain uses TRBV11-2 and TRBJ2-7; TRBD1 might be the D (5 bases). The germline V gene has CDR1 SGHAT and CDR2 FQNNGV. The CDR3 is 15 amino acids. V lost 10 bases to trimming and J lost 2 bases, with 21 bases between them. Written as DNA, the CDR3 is TGTGCCACTAGTATAAGGGGCGCACGGACCTACGAGCAGTACTTC. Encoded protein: CATSIRGARTYEQYF.

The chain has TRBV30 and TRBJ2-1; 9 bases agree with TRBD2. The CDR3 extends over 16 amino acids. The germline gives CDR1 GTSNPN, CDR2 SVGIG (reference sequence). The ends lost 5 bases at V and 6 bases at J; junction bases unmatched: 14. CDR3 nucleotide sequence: TGTGCCTGGGGGCCATTCGGGGCTAGCGGGGTCAATGAGCAGTTCTTC. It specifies CAWGPFGASGVNEQFF. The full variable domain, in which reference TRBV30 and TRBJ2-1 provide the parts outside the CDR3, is SQTIHQWPATLVQPVGSPLSLECTVEGTSNPNLYWYRQAAGRGLQLLFYSVGIGQISSEVPQNLSASRPQDRQFILSSKKLLLSDSGFYLCAWGPFGASGVNEQFFGPGTRLTVL.

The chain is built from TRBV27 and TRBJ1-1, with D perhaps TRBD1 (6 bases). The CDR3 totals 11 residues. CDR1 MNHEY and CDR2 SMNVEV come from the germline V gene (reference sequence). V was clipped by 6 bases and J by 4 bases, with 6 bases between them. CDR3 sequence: CASRGGTEAFF. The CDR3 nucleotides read TGTGCCAGCAGAGGGGGCACTGAAGCTTTCTTT.

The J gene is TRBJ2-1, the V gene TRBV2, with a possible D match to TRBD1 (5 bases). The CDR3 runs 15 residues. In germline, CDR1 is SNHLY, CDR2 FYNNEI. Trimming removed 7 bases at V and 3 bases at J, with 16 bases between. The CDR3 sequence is CASTPHQGGYNEQFF. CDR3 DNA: TGTGCCAGCACCCCGCATCAGGGCGGCTACAATGAGCAGTTCTTC.